This TCR beta chain was profiled in a study of blood T cell repertoires in COVID-19. This CDR3 is built from 16 residues. Losses at the gene ends were 3 bases for V and 10 bases for J; bases not matched to a gene: 10. Germline CDR1 and CDR2: LNHDA and SQIVND (reference sequence). Authors' analysis steps: For nucleated cells, counts were estimated from reference gene primer amplification. TCRdb's copy holds only in-frame clones and misses some; the assay was immunoSEQ multiplex PCR. D and trimming come from the DNA, and the V and J calls and clone size come from that table. The data hold about 250,000 clones, with around 83% observed a single time.

The chain uses TRBV19 and TRBJ1-6; 9 positions agree with TRBD1. This TCR came from a man aged 80 or over with acute or convalescent COVID-19. The sample taken for sequencing was peripheral blood. CDR3 DNA sequence: TGTGCCAGTAGTATTAGCGGACAGGGGAGTCACTCACCCCTCCACTTT. Amino acids: CASSISGQGSHSPLHF.